This T cell receptor (beta chain) was identified during a study of PD-L1 blockade in urothelial cancer (TCRdb year 2017). For the study in its entirety: All patients started therapy at some point between 2014 and 2016 and received atezolizumab 1,200 mg intravenously every 3 weeks. In the same patients, pretreatment tumors underwent whole exome sequencing and RNA sequencing in addition to TCR sequencing. Durable clinical benefit was achieved by nine patients and was not achieved by 20 patients. Blood samples yielded a median of 141,255 T cells and approximately 83,000 unique TCRs, with median clonality approximately 0.08. The study was an exploratory multi-omic analysis of somatic, immune and clinical correlates of response to PD-L1 blockade with atezolizumab in urothelial cancer. Durable clinical benefit meant progression-free survival longer than 6 months, and TCR features were also tested against progression-free and overall survival. About 90% of the roughly 29 patients were identified as males with urothelial cancer of bladder origin, and a prior smoking history was reported by 18 of 29 patients. Pretreatment blood TCR-seq was available for twenty-nine patients, at least one posttreatment blood collection was obtained for 25 or so patients, and tumor TCR-seq was available for 25 or so patients. Blood samples were analyzed at 3 weeks after treatment start (second dose) and at 6 weeks after treatment start. An ECOG performance status of 0 or 1 was recorded for the patients, and 0 to 3 prior chemotherapy regimens had been received by the patients. TCR sequencing covered pretreatment tumor samples and matched, serially collected peripheral blood taken before and after atezolizumab treatment. Broad study findings and their caveats: Improved progression-free and overall survival was found to be associated with pretreatment peripheral blood TCR clonality below the median. At 3 weeks after the start of treatment, tumor-associated TCR clones in peripheral blood had expanded more in patients with durable benefit (n of about 21, p = 0.022). Small sample size (n ≈ 27) and many exploratory analyses mean the results are intended to be hypothesis-generating.

Synthetic TCR analog templates were spiked into each PCR to estimate absolute template abundance from read counts. TCRbeta CDR3 regions were amplified from genomic DNA with bias-controlled V and J gene primers using the immunoSEQ assay. Sequencing of rearranged TCRbeta segments was done at approximately 20X coverage. Under the source paper's analysis protocol: Clustering was used to correct sequencing errors, and CDR3s were annotated against IMGT so that V, D and J genes could be assigned. Only productive TCRbeta rearrangements were used in downstream analyses, excluding out-of-frame or stop-codon sequences. Clonality was computed as one minus Shannon entropy normalized by the log of the number of unique productive sequences. Clones differing between time points or between blood and tumor were identified by Fisher's exact test with Benjamini-Hochberg correction at adjusted p below 0.01. This immuneACCESS table, as held by TCRdb, lists in-frame sequences with V and J called but not all clones. Of the missing ones, under half trace to an unresolved V gene in checked studies; the others have no known cause. D and trimming were read from the DNA, whereas the V and J calls and clone size are those reported in that table. The table for this sample lists approximately 100,000 clones; around 93% of them were counted only once. Around 0.9% of the sample goes to the ten largest clones.

The cohort comprised 30 or so patients with locally advanced or metastatic urothelial carcinoma treated at Memorial Sloan Kettering on a trial protocol. Peripheral blood mononuclear cells were collected pretreatment and during treatment, at between 1 and 8 total time points per patient. The Qiagen DNeasy Blood extraction kit was used to purify genomic DNA from total PBMCs and from tumor samples. PBMCs were collected pretreatment and during treatment, and were isolated and stored as previously described. The V and J ends are trimmed by 10 bases and 0 bases, leaving 17 bases between them. Including cysteine and phenylalanine, the CDR3 has 15 amino acids. Only the CDR3 DNA is retained, 45 bases long and in frame from the first base. Via the germline V gene (reference sequence), CDR1 is SGHNT and CDR2 YYREEE. As for this clone: This receptor's antigen is unknown. The record has no base qualities; no much larger clone is one base away.

The source is an elderly woman with urothelial cancer. The chain joins TRBV5-4 to TRBJ2-1; the D region possibly corresponds to TRBD2 (7 bases align). This specimen was PBMCs, taken around atezolizumab (anti-PD-L1) treatment. DNA sequence: TGTGCCTGGGGAAGGGGGGGAAGCTCCTACAATGAGCAGTTCTTC. Its protein reads: CAWGRGGSSYNEQFF.